The clone carrying this T cell receptor beta chain was counted a few times. This same CDR3 is encoded by further DNA sequences in the sample. These data are taken from a study of shared T cell receptors in the human thymus. Data came from immunoSEQ multiplex PCR; TCRdb stores just in-frame clones and leaves some out. The table includes 600,000 to 900,000 clones, approximately 83% detected once. The CDR3 length is 13 residues. Trimming took 3 bases from V and 1 from J, leaving 7 bases between them. Germline lookup yields CDR1 MNHEY and CDR2 SMNVEV (reference sequence). The sample was also linked to a second study, of human thymus T cells. That report notes: Each of the donors was a healthy Finnish infant who was undergoing open corrective cardiac surgery for congenital heart defects. Related research described strongly overlapping thymic repertoires in unrelated people.

This receptor was identified in a girl under three years old with a congenital heart defect. The specimen was thymocytes. The rearrangement uses TRBV27 and TRBJ2-7; tentative D call: TRBD1 (6 bases). CDR3 protein: CASSLGASYEQYF. The CDR3 DNA is TGTGCCAGCAGTTTGGGGGCTTCCTACGAGCAGTACTTC.